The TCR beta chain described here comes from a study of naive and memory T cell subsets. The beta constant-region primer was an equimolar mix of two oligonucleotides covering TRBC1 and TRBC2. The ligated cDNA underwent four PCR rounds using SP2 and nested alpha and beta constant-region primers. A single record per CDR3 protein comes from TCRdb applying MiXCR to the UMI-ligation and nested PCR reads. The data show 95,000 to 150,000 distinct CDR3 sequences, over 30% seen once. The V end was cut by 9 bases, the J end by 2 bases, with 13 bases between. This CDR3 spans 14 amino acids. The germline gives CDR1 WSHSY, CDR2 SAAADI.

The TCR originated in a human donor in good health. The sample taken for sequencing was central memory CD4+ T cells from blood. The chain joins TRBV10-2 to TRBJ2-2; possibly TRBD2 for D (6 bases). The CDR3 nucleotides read TGCGCCAGTCGGCGGGAACGAAACACCGGGGAGCTGTTTTTT. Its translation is CASRRERNTGELFF.